This T cell receptor (beta chain) comes out of a study of T cell changes during pregnancy in multiple sclerosis. The table came from immunoSEQ multiplex PCR; TCRdb's copy has only in-frame clones and leaves some out. The sample includes 100,000 or so clones, approximately 91% of them seen just once. The CDR3 is made up of 15 amino acids. Germline V gene data show CDR1 as SGHRS and CDR2 as YFSETQ. V shed 5 bases and J 8 bases; nucleotides not matched to a gene: 6. The receptor was isolated from a female donor with multiple sclerosis, enrolled in a pregnancy study. This chain links TRBV5-1 with TRBJ2-1; 14 bases agree with TRBD2. The sample consisted of peripheral blood, taken after pregnancy. As DNA, the CDR3 is TGCGCCAGCAGAACCGGACTAGCGGGGGGCGATGAGCAGTTCTTC. Protein: CASRTGLAGGDEQFF.